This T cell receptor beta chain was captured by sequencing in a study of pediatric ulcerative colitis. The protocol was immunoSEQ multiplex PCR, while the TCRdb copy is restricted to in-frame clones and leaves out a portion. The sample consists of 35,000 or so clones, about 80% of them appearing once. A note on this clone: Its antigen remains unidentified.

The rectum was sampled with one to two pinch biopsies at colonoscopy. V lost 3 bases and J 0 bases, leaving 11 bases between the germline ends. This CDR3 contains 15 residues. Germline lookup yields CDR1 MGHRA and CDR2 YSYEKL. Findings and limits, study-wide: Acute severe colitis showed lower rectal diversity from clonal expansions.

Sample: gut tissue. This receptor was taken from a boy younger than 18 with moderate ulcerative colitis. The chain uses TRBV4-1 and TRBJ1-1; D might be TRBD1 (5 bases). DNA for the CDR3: TGCGCCAGCAGCCATGAAGGGGTCATGAACACTGAAGCTTTCTTT. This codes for CASSHEGVMNTEAFF.